Given below is one T cell receptor (beta chain) in context. Its antigen is not identified. Unmatched junction bases numbered 9, after V lost 7 bases and J lost 7 bases. Germline-derived CDR1 and CDR2 are MNHEY and SMNVEV (reference sequence). CDR3 size: 15 residues. This entry is derived from a study of cytomegalovirus exposure and HLA in healthy donors. Study-level results: The CMV antigen specificity of a few CMV-associated chains was confirmed through in vitro analysis.

PCR amplification relied on 60 Vbeta primers (plus 13 Jbeta primers). Sequencing was performed with immunoSEQ multiplex PCR; in TCRdb, only in-frame clones are kept and a portion is missing. The sample has roughly 150,000 clones; roughly 77% are singletons. The origin of this receptor is a young man in good health and CMV-seropositive. V is TRBV27 and J is TRBJ2-2, with TRBD2 matching 10 bases. Sequenced material: PBMCs. Here the CDR3 DNA reads TGTGCCAGCACCCTAGGGACTAGCGCGCACGGGGAGCTGTTTTTT. Residues: CASTLGTSAHGELFF.